These T cell receptor beta chains were read from a single sample in a study of blood T cell repertoires in COVID-19. Libraries were prepared by immunoSEQ multiplex PCR; TCRdb keeps only in-frame clonotypes and omits some of them. Of approximately 260,000 clones in the sample, roughly 90% are singletons; the top ten hold approximately 2.3%. Sequencing was carried out using peripheral blood. The receptors here all came from a woman in her fifties or sixties with COVID-19, enrolled during active disease. CDR3s include the opening cysteine and the closing phenylalanine or tryptophan. Only some rows state a clone size, as once, few, many or a class for expanded clones.

>17|NA|TRBV19
CASTTRLGQTSGNTIYF
>14|NA|TRBV19
CASSTLELNTEAFF
>21|NA|TRBV5-1
CASSFKEGASYLPRSHNEQFF
>14|few|TRBV27
CASSRSGQGYEQYF
>16|NA|TRBV5-1
CASSPSGLAPYNEQFF
>16|NA|TRBV7-2
CASSLSGSSSYNEQFF
>15|NA|TRBV5-4
CASSLGGESNTEAFF
>16|NA|TRBV9
CASSESGRDAWETQYF
>16|NA|TRBV7-2
CASSLVAATSYNEQFF
>14|NA|TRBV3-1/TRBV3-2
CASSSGLLQETQYF
>15|few|TRBV2
CASIQQTTGDYGYTF
>13|NA|TRBV7-7
CASSLGNQETQYF
>12|NA|TRBV29-1
CSVAGGANEQFF
>15|NA|TRBV5-1
CASSFSSGGASEQFF
>18|NA|TRBV11-3
CASSFSWGERTPYNEQFF
>14|NA|TRBV5-1
CASSLGGTQDGYTF
>16|NA|TRBV5-1
CASSLVETDPRGGYTF
>17|NA|TRBV5-1
CASSLEGQGWVGTEAFF
>15|NA|TRBV9
CASSVGHTSDYGYTF
>15|NA|TRBV10-3
CAISKTGTSGNTIYF
>15|NA|TRBV2
CASRRTSGGTDTQYF
>16|NA|TRBV5-1
CASSLERGQNTGELFF
>15|NA|TRBV9
CASSVLAGGWNEQFF
>14|NA|TRBV18
CATSRSGGENEQFF
>15|NA|TRBV6-2/TRBV6-3
CASSYSVTPVGGYTF
>16|NA|TRBV4-2
CASSQDPFTGGSGYTF
>16|NA|TRBV4-3
CASSPTAARGNQPQHF
>13|NA|TRBV30
CAWKGAVTGELFF
>16|NA|TRBV19
CASSIRGRRGQETQYF
>17|NA|TRBV24-1
CATSDPLARTGEDGYTF
>11|NA|TRBV10-3
CAINGGTEAFF
>14|once|TRBV6-4
CASSEGGEATEAFF
>13|once|TRBV9
CASSVVTGTEAFF
>16|NA|TRBV19
CASKRDRRRLNSPLHF